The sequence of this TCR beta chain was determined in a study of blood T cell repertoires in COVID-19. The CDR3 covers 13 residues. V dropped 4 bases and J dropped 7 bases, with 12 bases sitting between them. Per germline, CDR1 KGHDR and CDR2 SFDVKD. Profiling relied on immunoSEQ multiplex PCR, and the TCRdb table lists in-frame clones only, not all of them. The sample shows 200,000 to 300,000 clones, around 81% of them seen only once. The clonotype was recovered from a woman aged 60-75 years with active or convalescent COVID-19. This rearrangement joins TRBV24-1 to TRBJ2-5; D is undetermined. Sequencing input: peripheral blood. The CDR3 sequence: CATSDSSVRTQYF. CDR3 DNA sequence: TGTGCCACCAGTGACTCCTCCGTCCGGACCCAGTACTTC.